This T cell receptor (beta chain) stems from a study of T-cell memory formation after mild COVID-19. Study-wide results and caveats: Clones that contracted from day 15 to 85 were balanced CD4/CD8, while later expanders leaned CD4+. Second-wave clones with a day 37 peak had unconfirmed SARS-CoV-2 specificity.

The V gene's germline CDR1 is SQVTM and CDR2 ANQGSEA. Unmatched junction bases numbered 8, after V lost 7 bases and J lost 5 bases. This CDR3 is built from 13 residues. TCRdb re-analysed the 5' RACE reads in MiXCR, keeping a single row per CDR3 protein. The sample has fewer than 500,000 distinct CDR3 sequences, roughly 25% seen once. This clonotype was detected a few times. Its antigen is still unknown. This clonotype was obtained from an adult woman who had mild COVID-19 (a few samples of this study predate the infection). Cell type and time point are not known. What was sequenced was PBMCs or a T cell subset sorted from them (not recorded which). The chain couples TRBV29-1 to TRBJ2-5; TRBD1 matches at 9 bases. CDR3 protein: CSAETGGRETQYF. The CDR3 DNA follows: TGCAGCGCCGAGACAGGGGGTAGGGAGACCCAGTACTTC.